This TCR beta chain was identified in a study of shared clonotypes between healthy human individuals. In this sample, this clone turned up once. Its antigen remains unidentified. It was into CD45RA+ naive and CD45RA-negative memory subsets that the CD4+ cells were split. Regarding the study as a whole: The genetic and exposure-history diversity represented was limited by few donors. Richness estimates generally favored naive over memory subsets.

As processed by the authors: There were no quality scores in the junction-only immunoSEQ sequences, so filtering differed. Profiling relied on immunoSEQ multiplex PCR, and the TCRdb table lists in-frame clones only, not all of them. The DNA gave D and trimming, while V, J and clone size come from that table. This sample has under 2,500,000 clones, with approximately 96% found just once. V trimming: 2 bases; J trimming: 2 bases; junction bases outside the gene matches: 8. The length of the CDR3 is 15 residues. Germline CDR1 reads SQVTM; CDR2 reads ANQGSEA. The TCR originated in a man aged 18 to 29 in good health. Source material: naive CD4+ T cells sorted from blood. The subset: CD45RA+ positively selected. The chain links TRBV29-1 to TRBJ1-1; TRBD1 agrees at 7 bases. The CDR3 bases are TGCAGCGTTGAAACCCGGGACAGCGTTAACACTGAAGCTTTCTTT. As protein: CSVETRDSVNTEAFF.